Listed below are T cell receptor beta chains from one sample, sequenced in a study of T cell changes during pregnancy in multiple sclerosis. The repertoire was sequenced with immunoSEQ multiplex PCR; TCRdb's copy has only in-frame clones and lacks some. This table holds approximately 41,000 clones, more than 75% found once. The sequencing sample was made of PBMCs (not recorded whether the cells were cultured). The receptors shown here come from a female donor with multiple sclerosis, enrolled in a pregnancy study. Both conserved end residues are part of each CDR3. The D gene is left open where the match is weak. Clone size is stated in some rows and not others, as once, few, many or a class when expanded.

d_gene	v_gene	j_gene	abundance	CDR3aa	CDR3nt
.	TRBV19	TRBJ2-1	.	CASTLGYEQFF	TGTGCCAGTACCTTGGGATATGAGCAGTTCTTC
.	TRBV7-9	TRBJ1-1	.	CASSPYRSVNTEAFF	TGTGCCAGCAGCCCCTACAGGTCCGTGAACACTGAAGCTTTCTTT
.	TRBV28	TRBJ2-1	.	CASSFPRHGVNEQFF	TGTGCCAGCAGTTTTCCGAGACACGGAGTGAATGAGCAGTTCTTC
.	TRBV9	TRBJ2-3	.	CASSVAEFDTQYF	TGTGCCAGCAGCGTAGCGGAGTTTGATACGCAGTATTTT
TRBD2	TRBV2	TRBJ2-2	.	CASSEPSGNDTGELFF	TGTGCCAGCAGTGAACCCAGCGGGAATGACACCGGGGAGCTGTTTTTT
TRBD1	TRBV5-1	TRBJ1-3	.	CASSLVPGGSGNTIYF	TGCGCCAGCAGCTTGGTACCAGGGGGGTCTGGAAACACCATATATTTT
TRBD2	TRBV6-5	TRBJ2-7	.	CASSRGRGGSYEQYF	TGTGCCAGCAGCCGCGGGAGGGGGGGTTCCTACGAGCAGTACTTC
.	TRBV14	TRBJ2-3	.	CASSRRSWTDTQYF	TGTGCCAGCAGCCGACGGTCGTGGACAGATACGCAGTATTTT
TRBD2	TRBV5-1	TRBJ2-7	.	CASSSGRLADGQYF	TGCGCCAGCAGCTCAGGCCGACTAGCGGACGGGCAGTACTTC
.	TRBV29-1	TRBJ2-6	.	CSVEGDNSGANVLTF	TGCAGCGTTGAAGGGGACAACTCTGGGGCCAACGTCCTGACTTTC
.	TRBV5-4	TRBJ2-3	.	CASSWGGGYTDTQYF	TGTGCCAGCAGCTGGGGAGGGGGGTACACAGATACGCAGTATTTT
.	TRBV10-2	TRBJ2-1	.	CASWSPGQLYNEQFF	TGCGCCAGCTGGAGCCCGGGACAACTATACAATGAGCAGTTCTTC
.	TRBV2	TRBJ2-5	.	CASSEDLAQETQYF	TGTGCCAGCAGTGAAGACCTAGCCCAAGAGACCCAGTACTTC
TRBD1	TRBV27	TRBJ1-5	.	CASRTGGSNQPQHF	TGTGCCAGCCGGACAGGGGGGAGCAATCAGCCCCAGCATTTT
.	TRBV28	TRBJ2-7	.	CASSLFFGGNEQYF	TGTGCCAGCAGTTTATTCTTCGGGGGCAACGAGCAGTACTTC
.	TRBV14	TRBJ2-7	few	CASSRSAGFGYEQYF	TGTGCCAGCAGCCGAAGTGCAGGGTTCGGGTACGAGCAGTACTTC
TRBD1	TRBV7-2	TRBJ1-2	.	CASSLGTGDYGYTF	TGTGCCAGCAGCTTAGGGACAGGAGACTATGGCTACACCTTC
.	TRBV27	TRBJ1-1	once	CASRTPTGEAFF	TGTGCCAGCAGAACCCCTACAGGGGAAGCTTTCTTT
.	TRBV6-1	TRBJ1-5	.	CASSEDANQPQHF	TGTGCCAGCAGCGAGGACGCTAATCAGCCCCAGCATTTT
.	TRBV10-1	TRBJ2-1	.	CASRDFGTANEQFF	TGCGCCAGCAGGGATTTTGGGACTGCCAATGAGCAGTTCTTC
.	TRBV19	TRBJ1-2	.	CASSISAGFNYGYTF	TGTGCCAGTAGTATTTCGGCAGGGTTTAACTATGGCTACACCTTC
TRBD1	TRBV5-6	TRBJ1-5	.	CASSKGQGRQPQHF	TGTGCCAGCAGCAAGGGACAGGGGCGACAGCCCCAGCATTTT
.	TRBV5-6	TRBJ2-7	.	CASSLGGSSYEQYF	TGTGCCAGCAGCTTGGGGGGGAGCTCCTACGAGCAGTACTTC
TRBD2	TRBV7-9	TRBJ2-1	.	CASSSRLAGYNEQFF	TGTGCCAGCAGCTCGAGACTAGCGGGCTACAATGAGCAGTTCTTC
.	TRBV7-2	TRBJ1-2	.	CASSLAVENYGYTF	TGTGCCAGCAGCTTAGCGGTGGAGAACTATGGCTACACCTTC
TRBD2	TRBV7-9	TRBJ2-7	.	CASSSLGLASPEEQYF	TGTGCCAGCAGCTCCCTCGGACTAGCCTCCCCGGAAGAGCAGTACTTC
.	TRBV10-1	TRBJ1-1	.	CATHNGFPEAFF	TGCGCCACCCATAACGGATTCCCTGAAGCTTTCTTT
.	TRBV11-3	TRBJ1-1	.	CASSFSSNTEAFF	TGTGCCAGCAGCTTTTCTTCGAACACTGAAGCTTTCTTT
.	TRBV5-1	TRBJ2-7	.	CASGASGSYEQYF	TGCGCCAGCGGAGCTTCTGGCTCCTACGAGCAGTACTTC
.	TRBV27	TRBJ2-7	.	CASALDGGYEQYF	TGTGCCAGCGCCCTAGATGGTGGGTACGAGCAGTACTTC
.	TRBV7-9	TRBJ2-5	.	CASSSIAEETQYF	TGTGCCAGCAGCTCTATAGCGGAAGAGACCCAGTACTTC
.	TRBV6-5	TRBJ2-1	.	CASSYSSAIYNEQFF	TGTGCCAGCAGTTACTCGTCAGCCATATACAATGAGCAGTTCTTC
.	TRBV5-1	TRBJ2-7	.	CASSFAGSSYEQYF	TGCGCCAGCAGCTTCGCAGGGAGCTCCTACGAGCAGTACTTC
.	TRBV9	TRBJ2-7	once	CASSVGDSGSYEQYF	TGTGCCAGCAGCGTAGGTGATAGCGGTTCCTACGAGCAGTACTTC
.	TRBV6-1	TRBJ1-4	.	CASRLQGSGEKLFF	TGTGCCAGCAGGCTACAGGGCTCTGGTGAAAAACTGTTTTTT